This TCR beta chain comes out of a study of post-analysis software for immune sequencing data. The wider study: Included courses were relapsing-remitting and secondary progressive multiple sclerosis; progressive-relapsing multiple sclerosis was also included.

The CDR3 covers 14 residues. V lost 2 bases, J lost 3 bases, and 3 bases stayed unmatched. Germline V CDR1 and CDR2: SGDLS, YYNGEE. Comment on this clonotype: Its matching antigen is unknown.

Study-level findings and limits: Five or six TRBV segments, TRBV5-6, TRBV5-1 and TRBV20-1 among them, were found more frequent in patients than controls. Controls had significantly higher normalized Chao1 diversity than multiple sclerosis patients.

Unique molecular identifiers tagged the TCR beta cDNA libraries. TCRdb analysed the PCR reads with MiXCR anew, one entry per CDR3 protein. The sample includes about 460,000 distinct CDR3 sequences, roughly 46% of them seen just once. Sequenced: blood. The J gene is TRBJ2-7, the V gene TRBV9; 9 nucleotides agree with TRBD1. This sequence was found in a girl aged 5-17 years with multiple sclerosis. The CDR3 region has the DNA TGTGCCAGCAGCGTTCAGGACAGGGGCTACGAGCAGTACTTC. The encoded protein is CASSVQDRGYEQYF.